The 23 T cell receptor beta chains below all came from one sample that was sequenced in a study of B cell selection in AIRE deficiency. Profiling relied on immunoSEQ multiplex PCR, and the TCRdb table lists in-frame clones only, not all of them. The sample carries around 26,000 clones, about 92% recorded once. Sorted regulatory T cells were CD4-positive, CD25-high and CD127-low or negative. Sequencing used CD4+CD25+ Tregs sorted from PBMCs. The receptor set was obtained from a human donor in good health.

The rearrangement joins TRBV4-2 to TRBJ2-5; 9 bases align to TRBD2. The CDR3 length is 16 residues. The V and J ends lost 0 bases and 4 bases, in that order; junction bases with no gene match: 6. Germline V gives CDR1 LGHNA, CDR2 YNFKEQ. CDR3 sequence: CASSQEGGGARETQYF. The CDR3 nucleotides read TGTGCCAGCAGCCAAGAAGGCGGGGGGGCCCGAGAGACCCAGTACTTC.

CDR3 bases: TGTGCCAGCAGCGCCAAGCGGGGTAACTCCTACGAGCAGTACTTC. Translating gives CASSAKRGNSYEQYF. V usage is TRBV7-9 and J usage is TRBJ2-7; the match to TRBD2 covers 7 bases. The CDR3 length is 15 residues. Germline CDR1 SEHNR, CDR2 FQNEAQ (reference sequence). Trimming removed 5 bases from V and 0 bases from J; junction bases left unmatched: 7. Combining the CDR3 with reference TRBV7-9 and TRBJ2-7 gives the whole variable domain DTGVSQNPRHKITKRGQNVTFRCDPISEHNRLYWYRQTLGQGPEFLTYFQNEAQLEKSRLLSDRFSAERPKGSFSTLEIQRTEQGDSAMYLCASSAKRGNSYEQYFGPGTRLTVT.

Here the CDR3 reads CASSHLAGEPYNEQFF. The CDR3 nucleotides are TGTGCCAGCAGTCACCTAGCGGGGGAGCCCTACAATGAGCAGTTCTTC. The rearrangement links TRBV7-6 to TRBJ2-1; 10 positions match TRBD2. The V and J ends lost 6 bases and 2 bases, in that order; junction bases with no gene match: 7. The CDR3 length is 16 residues. CDR1 SGHVS and CDR2 FNYEAQ come from the germline V gene.

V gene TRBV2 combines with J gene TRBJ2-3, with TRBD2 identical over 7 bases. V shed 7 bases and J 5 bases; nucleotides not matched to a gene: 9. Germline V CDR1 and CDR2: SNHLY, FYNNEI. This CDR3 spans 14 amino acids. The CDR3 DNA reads TGTGCCAGCAAGGCGGGAGCGAACATAGATACGCAGTATTTT. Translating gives CASKAGANIDTQYF. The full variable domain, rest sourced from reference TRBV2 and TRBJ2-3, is EPEVTQTPSHQVTQMGQEVILRCVPISNHLYFYWYRQILGQKVEFLVSFYNNEISEKSEIFDDQFSVERPDGSNFTLKIRSTKLEDSAMYFCASKAGANIDTQYFGPGTRLTVL.

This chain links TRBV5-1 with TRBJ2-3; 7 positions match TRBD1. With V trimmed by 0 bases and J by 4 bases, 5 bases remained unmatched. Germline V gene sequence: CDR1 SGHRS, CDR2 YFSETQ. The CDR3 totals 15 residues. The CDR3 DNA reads TGCGCCAGCAGCTTGGCCGACAGGGCGGCAGATACGCAGTATTTT. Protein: CASSLADRAADTQYF.

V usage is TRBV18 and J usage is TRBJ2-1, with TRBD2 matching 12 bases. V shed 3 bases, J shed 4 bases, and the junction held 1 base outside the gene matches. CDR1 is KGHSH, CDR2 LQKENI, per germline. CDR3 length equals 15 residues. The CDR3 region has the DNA TGTGCCAGCTCACCCGGACTAGCGGGATACAATGAGCAGTTCTTC. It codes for CASSPGLAGYNEQFF.

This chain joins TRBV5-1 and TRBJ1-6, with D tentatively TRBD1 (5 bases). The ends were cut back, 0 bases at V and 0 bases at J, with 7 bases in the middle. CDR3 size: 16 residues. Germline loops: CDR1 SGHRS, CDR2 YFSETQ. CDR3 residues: CASSLGGSSYNSPLHF. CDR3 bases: TGCGCCAGCAGCTTGGGGGGCAGCTCCTATAATTCACCCCTCCACTTT. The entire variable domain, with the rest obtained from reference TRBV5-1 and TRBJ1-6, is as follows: KAGVTQTPRYLIKTRGQQVTLSCSPISGHRSVSWYQQTPGQGLQFLFEYFSETQRNKGNFPGRFSGRQFSNSRSEMNVSTLELGDSALYLCASSLGGSSYNSPLHFGNGTRLTVT.

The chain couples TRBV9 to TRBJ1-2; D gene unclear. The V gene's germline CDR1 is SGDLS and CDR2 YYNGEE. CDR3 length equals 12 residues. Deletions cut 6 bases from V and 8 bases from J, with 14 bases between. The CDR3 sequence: CASTPDFIGYTF. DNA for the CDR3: TGTGCCAGCACACCGGATTTTATAGGCTACACCTTC.

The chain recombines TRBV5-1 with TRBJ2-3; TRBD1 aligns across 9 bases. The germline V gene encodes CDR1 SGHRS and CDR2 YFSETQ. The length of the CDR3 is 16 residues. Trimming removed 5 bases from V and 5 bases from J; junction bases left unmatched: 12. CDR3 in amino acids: CASRSGAGQGRDTQYF. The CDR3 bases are TGCGCCAGCAGATCGGGAGCGGGACAGGGAAGAGATACGCAGTATTTT.

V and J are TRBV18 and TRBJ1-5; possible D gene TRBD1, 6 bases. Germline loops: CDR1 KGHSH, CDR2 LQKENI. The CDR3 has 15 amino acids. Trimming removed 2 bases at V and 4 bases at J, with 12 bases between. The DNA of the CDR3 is TGTGCCAGCTCACCATCAGGGGTCCTAAATCAGCCCCAGCATTTT. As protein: CASSPSGVLNQPQHF.

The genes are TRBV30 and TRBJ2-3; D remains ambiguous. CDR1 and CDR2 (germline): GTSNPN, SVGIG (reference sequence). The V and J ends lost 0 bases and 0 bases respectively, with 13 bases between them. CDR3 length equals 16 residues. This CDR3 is CAWSVGRGVSTDTQYF. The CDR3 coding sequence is TGTGCCTGGAGTGTCGGTAGAGGAGTTAGCACAGATACGCAGTATTTT. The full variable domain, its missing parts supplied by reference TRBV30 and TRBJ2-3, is SQTIHQWPATLVQPVGSPLSLECTVEGTSNPNLYWYRQAAGRGLQLLFYSVGIGQISSEVPQNLSASRPQDRQFILSSKKLLLSDSGFYLCAWSVGRGVSTDTQYFGPGTRLTVL.

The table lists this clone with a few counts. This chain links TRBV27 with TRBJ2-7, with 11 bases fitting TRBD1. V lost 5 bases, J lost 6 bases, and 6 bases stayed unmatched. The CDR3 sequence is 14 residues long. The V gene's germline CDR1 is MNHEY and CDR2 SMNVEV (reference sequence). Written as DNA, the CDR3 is TGTGCCAGCAGTAACGGACAGGGGGCAGGCGAGCAGTACTTC. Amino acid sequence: CASSNGQGAGEQYF.

CDR3 sequence: CASSFGLVYNEQFF. CDR3 sequence (DNA): TGCGCCAGCAGCTTTGGACTAGTCTACAATGAGCAGTTCTTC. V usage is TRBV5-1 and J usage is TRBJ2-1, with 7 bases fitting TRBD2. The V segment lost 2 bases and the J segment 3 bases; nucleotides outside the gene matches: 2. The CDR3 covers 14 residues. CDR1 is SGHRS and CDR2 is YFSETQ in the germline V gene.

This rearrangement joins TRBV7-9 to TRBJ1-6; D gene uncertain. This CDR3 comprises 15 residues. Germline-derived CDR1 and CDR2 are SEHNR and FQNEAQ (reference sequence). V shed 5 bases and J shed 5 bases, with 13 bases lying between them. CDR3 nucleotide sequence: TGTGCCAGCAGCGCCCCGGGGTGGGATAATTCACCCCTCCACTTT. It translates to CASSAPGWDNSPLHF.

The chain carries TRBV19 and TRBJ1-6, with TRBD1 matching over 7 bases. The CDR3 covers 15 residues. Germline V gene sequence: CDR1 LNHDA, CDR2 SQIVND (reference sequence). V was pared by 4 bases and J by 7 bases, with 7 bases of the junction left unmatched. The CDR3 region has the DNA TGTGCCAGTAGTACCCTTCCGGGACAGAATTCACCCCTCCACTTT. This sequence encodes CASSTLPGQNSPLHF.

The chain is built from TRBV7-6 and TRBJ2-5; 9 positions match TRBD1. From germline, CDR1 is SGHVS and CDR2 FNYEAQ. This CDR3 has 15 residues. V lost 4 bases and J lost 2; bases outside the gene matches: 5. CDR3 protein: CASSSRQGVQETQYF. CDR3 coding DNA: TGTGCCAGCAGCTCACGACAGGGGGTACAAGAGACCCAGTACTTC.

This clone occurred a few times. This CDR3 reads CAISAYRTGDSPLHF. The DNA of the CDR3 is TGTGCCATCAGCGCCTATCGGACAGGGGATTCACCCCTCCACTTT. The gene calls are TRBV10-3 and TRBJ1-6, with 9 bases matching TRBD1. From germline, CDR1 is ENHRY and CDR2 SYGVKD. The V gene end was trimmed by 6 bases and the J gene end by 8 bases; junction bases not matched to a gene: 8. This CDR3 comprises 15 residues.

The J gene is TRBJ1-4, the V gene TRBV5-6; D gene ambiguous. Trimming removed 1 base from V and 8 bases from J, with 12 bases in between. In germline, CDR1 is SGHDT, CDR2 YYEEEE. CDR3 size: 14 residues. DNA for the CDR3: TGTGCCAGCAGCTTGAGGTTGCTACCCGAAAAACTGTTTTTT. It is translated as CASSLRLLPEKLFF. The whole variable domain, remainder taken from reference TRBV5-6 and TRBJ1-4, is DAGVTQSPTHLIKTRGQQVTLRCSPKSGHDTVSWYQQALGQGPQFIFQYYEEEERQRGNFPDRFSGHQFPNYSSELNVNALLLGDSALYLCASSLRLLPEKLFFGSGTQLSVL.

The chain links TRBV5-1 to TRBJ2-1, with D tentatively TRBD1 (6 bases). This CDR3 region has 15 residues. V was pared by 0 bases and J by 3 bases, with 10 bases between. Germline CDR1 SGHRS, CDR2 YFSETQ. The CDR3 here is CASSLGTVLYNEQFF. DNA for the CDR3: TGCGCCAGCAGCTTGGGGACAGTGCTCTACAATGAGCAGTTCTTC.

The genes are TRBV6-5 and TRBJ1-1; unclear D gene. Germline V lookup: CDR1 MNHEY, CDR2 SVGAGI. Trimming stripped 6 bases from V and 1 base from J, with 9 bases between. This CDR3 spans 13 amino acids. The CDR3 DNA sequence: TGTGCCAGCAGAAGGACGAGGAACACTGAAGCTTTCTTT. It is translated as CASRRTRNTEAFF.

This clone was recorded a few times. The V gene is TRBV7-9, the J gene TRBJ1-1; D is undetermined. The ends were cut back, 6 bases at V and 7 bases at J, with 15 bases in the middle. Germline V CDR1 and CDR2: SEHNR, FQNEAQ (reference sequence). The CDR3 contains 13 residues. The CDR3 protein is CASRSKGGLEAFF. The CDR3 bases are TGTGCCAGCAGAAGCAAGGGAGGACTTGAAGCTTTCTTT.

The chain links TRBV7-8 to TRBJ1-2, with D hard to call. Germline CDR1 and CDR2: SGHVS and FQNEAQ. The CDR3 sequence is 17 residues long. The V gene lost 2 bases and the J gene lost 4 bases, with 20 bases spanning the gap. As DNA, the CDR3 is TGTGCCAGCAGCTTATTGGCGTGGCCCACCTCGGGCTATGGCTACACCTTC. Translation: CASSLLAWPTSGYGYTF.

Here the CDR3 reads CASSFGTRTGNYGYTF. The CDR3 DNA reads TGTGCCAGCAGCTTCGGCACCCGGACAGGCAACTATGGCTACACCTTC. The chain joins TRBV7-3 to TRBJ1-2, with 7 bases identical to TRBD1. From germline, CDR1 is SGHTA and CDR2 FQGTGA. The V gene end was trimmed by 3 bases and the J gene end by 2 bases; junction bases not matched to a gene: 9. This CDR3 comprises 16 residues.